What follows are 20 T cell receptor beta chains derived from one specimen sequenced in a study of control samples from healthy donors and cancer patients. Profiling relied on immunoSEQ multiplex PCR, and the TCRdb table lists in-frame clones only, not all of them. The sample table includes approximately 190,000 clones. Sequencing used blood. Receptors originate from a woman younger than 45 in good health.

The chain links TRBV7-9 to TRBJ2-5; D may match TRBD1 or TRBD2 (5 bases each). Deletions cut 5 bases from V and 2 bases from J, with 12 bases between. This CDR3 region has 14 residues. Germline CDR1 reads SEHNR; CDR2 reads FQNEAQ (reference sequence). In nucleotides, the CDR3 is TGTGCCAGCAGCCTAAGGGACGTACAAGAGACCCAGTACTTC. Amino acids: CASSLRDVQETQYF.

The rearrangement links TRBV30 to TRBJ2-2; D unresolved. CDR1 and CDR2 (germline): GTSNPN, SVGIG (reference sequence). With 1 base removed from V and 5 bases from J, the gap between germline ends came to 8 bases. The CDR3 length is 13 residues. As DNA, the CDR3 is TGTGCCTGGAGTGGATACTATACCGGGGAGCTGTTTTTT. As protein: CAWSGYYTGELFF.

The chain combines TRBV28 with TRBJ1-1; no clear D. The CDR3 covers 14 residues. The V end lost 1 base, the J end lost 1 base, and 7 bases lay between the germline ends. Germline lookup yields CDR1 MDHEN and CDR2 SYDVKM. The CDR3 coding sequence is TGTGCCAGCAGTTTATCGAGCGGGAACACTGAAGCTTTCTTT. Protein sequence: CASSLSSGNTEAFF.

The chain is built from TRBV5-1 and TRBJ2-6; D may be TRBD1 (5 bases). Germline-derived CDR1 and CDR2 are SGHRS and YFSETQ. Trimming removed 4 bases from V and 0 bases from J, with 11 bases in between. The CDR3 loop spans 16 amino acids. CDR3 loop: CASSTRVSSGANVLTF. The CDR3 coding sequence is TGCGCCAGCAGCACCAGGGTTAGCTCTGGGGCCAACGTCCTGACTTTC. Supplemented by reference TRBV5-1 and TRBJ2-6, the full variable domain reads KAGVTQTPRYLIKTRGQQVTLSCSPISGHRSVSWYQQTPGQGLQFLFEYFSETQRNKGNFPGRFSGRQFSNSRSEMNVSTLELGDSALYLCASSTRVSSGANVLTFGAGSRLTVL.

The CDR3 here is CASSLYASPLHF. As DNA, the CDR3 is TGTGCCAGCAGCTTATACGCGTCACCCCTCCACTTT. This chain uses TRBV7-9 with TRBJ1-6; D gene unclear. Germline V gives CDR1 SEHNR, CDR2 FQNEAQ (reference sequence). The V end lost 2 bases, the J end lost 10 bases, and 6 bases lay between the germline ends. The length of the CDR3 is 12 residues.

Turning to this clone: Other DNA sequences of this sample code for an identical CDR3. The chain carries TRBV6-5 and TRBJ1-5; tentative D call: TRBD1 (6 bases). Trimming stripped 2 bases from V and 3 bases from J, with 8 bases between. Germline V gene lookup returns CDR1 MNHEY and CDR2 SVGAGI. The CDR3 consists of 14 residues. The CDR3 protein is CASSYDRLNQPQHF. The CDR3 region has the DNA TGTGCCAGCAGTTACGACAGGCTCAATCAGCCCCAGCATTTT.

A word on this clone: Other DNA sequences from this sample encode an identical CDR3 as well. The chain recombines TRBV27 with TRBJ1-1; D gene unclear. CDR1 is MNHEY, CDR2 SMNVEV, per germline (reference sequence). V was shortened by 6 bases and J by 5 bases, with 10 bases between the two germline ends. The CDR3 length is 12 residues. CDR3 nucleotides: TGTGCCAGCAGAACGGGTGGGACTGAAGCTTTCTTT. It translates to CASRTGGTEAFF.

The CDR3 here is CASSLTFQNTGELFF. The CDR3 DNA follows: TGTGCCAGCAGCTTAACGTTTCAAAACACCGGGGAGCTGTTTTTT. The J gene is TRBJ2-2, the V gene TRBV7-3; D unresolved. The CDR3 spans 15 residues. V lost 0 bases to trimming and J lost 2 bases, with 7 bases between them. The V gene's germline CDR1 is SGHTA and CDR2 FQGTGA.

The rearrangement links TRBV3-1 (or the pseudogene TRBV3-2) to TRBJ2-7, with 10 bases that match TRBD1. The CDR3 length is 17 residues. The germline gives CDR1 LGHDT, CDR2 YNNKEL (reference sequence). V was pared by 0 bases and J by 3 bases, with 8 bases of the junction left unmatched. Written as DNA, the CDR3 is TGTGCCAGCAGCCAAGATGTTCTACGGGACAGGGGCTACGAGCAGTACTTC. Translation: CASSQDVLRDRGYEQYF.

V gene TRBV28 combines with J gene TRBJ1-3; weak D call: TRBD1 (6 bases). Trimming took 6 bases from V and 0 from J, leaving 15 bases between them. CDR1 and CDR2 from the germline V gene are MDHEN and SYDVKM. The CDR3 has 16 residues. The CDR3 loop is CASRVIDRNSGNTIYF. DNA for the CDR3: TGTGCCAGCAGAGTTATCGACAGGAACTCTGGAAACACCATATATTTT.

The CDR3: CASSSSGTAGRPQHF. CDR3 in DNA: TGTGCCAGCAGTTCTTCTGGGACAGCGGGTAGGCCCCAGCATTTT. V usage is TRBV28 and J usage is TRBJ1-5; 7 bases align to TRBD1. V lost 4 bases to trimming and J lost 9 bases; unmatched junction nucleotides: 12. In germline, CDR1 is MDHEN, CDR2 SYDVKM. CDR3 size: 15 residues. The full variable domain, with the rest looked up from reference TRBV28 and TRBJ1-5, is DVKVTQSSRYLVKRTGEKVFLECVQDMDHENMFWYRQDPGLGLRLIYFSYDVKMKEKGDIPEGYSVSREKKERFSLILESASTNQTSMYLCASSSSGTAGRPQHFGDGTRLSIL.

The J gene is TRBJ1-2, the V gene TRBV28, with D possibly TRBD1 on 5 matching bases. Deletions cut 3 bases from V and 1 base from J, with 12 bases between. This CDR3 is 15 amino acids long. CDR1 and CDR2 from the germline V gene are MDHEN and SYDVKM. The CDR3 loop is CASSFSGEDNYGYTF. The CDR3 DNA follows: TGTGCCAGCAGTTTTTCGGGGGAGGATAACTATGGCTACACCTTC.

This rearrangement joins TRBV5-5 to TRBJ2-2, with 8 positions matching TRBD2. With 0 bases clipped from V and 6 bases from J, the junction kept 4 bases outside the gene matches. In germline, CDR1 is SGHKS, CDR2 YYEKEE (reference sequence). The CDR3 covers 15 residues. In DNA, the CDR3 is TGTGCCAGCAGCTTGGACGGCGGGGGGTCCGGGGAGCTGTTTTTT. Residues: CASSLDGGGSGELFF.

This rearrangement joins TRBV11-3 to TRBJ2-1; D is perhaps TRBD1 or TRBD2 (5 bases each). Germline V gene lookup returns CDR1 SGHNT and CDR2 YENEEA. V was shortened by 3 bases and J by 4 bases, with 7 bases between the two germline ends. This CDR3 region has 13 residues. The CDR3 sequence: CASSLWGYNEQFF. The CDR3, as DNA: TGTGCCAGCAGCTTGTGGGGGTACAATGAGCAGTTCTTC.

The chain recombines TRBV7-3 with TRBJ1-1; the D is unclear. The CDR3 contains 16 residues. CDR1 is SGHTA, CDR2 FQGTGA, per germline. Trimming shortened V by 0 bases and J by 3 bases, and 14 bases separated the two germline ends. The CDR3 region is CASSLTRVSGDTEAFF. CDR3 coding DNA: TGTGCCAGCAGCTTAACAAGAGTCTCTGGGGACACTGAAGCTTTCTTT.

As to this clone: Its ends do not fully match the called genes, so a read error is possible. The gene calls are TRBV5-1 and TRBJ1-6, with TRBD1 matching over 7 bases. This CDR3 has 19 amino acids. Germline values: CDR1 SGHRS, CDR2 YFSETQ. DNA of the CDR3: TGCGCCCGCAGCCCGGGGGGGGACAGCCTTCGGTCCTATAATTCACCCCTCCACTTT. Amino acid sequence: CARSPGGDSLRSYNSPLHF. Based on the CDR3 plus reference TRBV5-1 and TRBJ1-6, the full variable domain is KAGVTQTPRYLIKTRGQQVTLSCSPISGHRSVSWYQQTPGQGLQFLFEYFSETQRNKGNFPGRFSGRQFSNSRSEMNVSTLELGDSALYLCARSPGGDSLRSYNSPLHFGNGTRLTVT.

The chain joins TRBV12-3 or TRBV12-4 to TRBJ1-2, with 8 bases that match TRBD1. CDR3 size: 12 residues. Losses at the gene ends were 3 bases for V and 12 bases for J; bases not matched to a gene: 6. The CDR3 protein is CASSFTRQGNTF. For the CDR3, the DNA is TGTGCCAGCAGTTTCACCCGACAGGGGAACACCTTC.

The chain is built from TRBV15 and TRBJ1-5; D not resolved. This CDR3 contains 15 residues. The germline V and J ends were trimmed by 1 base and 1 base, with 8 bases remaining between them. Germline CDR1 reads LNHNV; CDR2 reads YYDKDF (reference sequence). CDR3 sequence: CATSRVSQSNQPQHF. In nucleotides, the CDR3 is TGTGCCACCAGCAGAGTCTCCCAGAGCAATCAGCCCCAGCATTTT.

With regard to this clone: The sample contains more than one DNA sequence encoding this CDR3. The CDR3 coding sequence is TGTGCCAGCAGCCTACTAGCGGGGCGGAAAGAGACCCAGTACTTC. This sequence encodes CASSLLAGRKETQYF. V and J are TRBV28 and TRBJ2-5; 10 positions match TRBD2. The CDR3 runs to 15 residues. Looked up from germline, CDR1 is MDHEN and CDR2 is SYDVKM. The V segment lost 6 bases and the J segment 3 bases; nucleotides outside the gene matches: 7.

The chain recombines TRBV7-2 with TRBJ1-5; 7 bases agree with TRBD1. The CDR3 covers 17 residues. The trim removed 4 bases at V and 1 base at J, leaving 10 bases unmatched. Germline V gene data show CDR1 as SGHTA and CDR2 as FQGNSA. CDR3 nucleotides: TGTGCCAGCAGCTCAGAGGGACAGCGACTAAGCAATCAGCCCCAGCATTTT. It is translated as CASSSEGQRLSNQPQHF.